This T cell receptor (beta chain) was obtained from a study of T-cell reconstitution after alpha-beta-depleted transplantation in children. The study, taken as a whole, reports: Surviving recipient T cells and thymic progenitors accounted for the high day-60 TCRbeta diversity observed in some patients. Alpha-beta T cells present about two months after transplant were reported to originate from several hundred expanded graft clones. One year post-transplant, T-cell counts and diversity were largely derived from T cells produced anew.

Unique molecular identifiers were built into the TCRbeta library. TCRdb re-called the PCR reads with MiXCR, one entry per CDR3 protein. In the table there are a few hundred thousand distinct CDR3 sequences, nearly 8% of which are singletons. This clonotype was seen a few times. Antigen: not known. This CDR3 is 13 amino acids long. The V gene's germline CDR1 is LNHDA and CDR2 SQIVND (reference sequence). The ends lost 9 bases at V and 3 bases at J; junction bases unmatched: 8. The receptor was isolated from a female patient aged 2-9 years who had a stem cell transplant for Fanconi anemia, so the T cells may come from the graft donor. The chain recombines TRBV19 with TRBJ2-7; 7 bases match TRBD1. This specimen consisted of peripheral blood, obtained 360 days after TCRalphabeta/CD19-depleted stem cell transplant. This chain's CDR3 is CARETGIVYEQYF. DNA of the CDR3: TGTGCCAGGGAGACAGGGATCGTCTACGAGCAGTACTTC.